This TCR beta chain originates from a study of beta chain features in type 1 diabetes. Study findings and constraints: HLA effects on TCRB rearrangement stayed unresolved here. In the patient group, naive, central memory and Treg TCRB repertoires seemed more alike than in the healthy donor group. When Type 1 diabetes patients were examined, their TCRB CDR3s proved moderately but significantly shorter in all four CD4+ subsets.

Investigators reverse transcribed all isolated RNA, so they sequenced expressed TCRB transcripts. Clones were sequenced by immunoSEQ multiplex PCR, and TCRdb holds only the in-frame ones, with some missing. The sample consists of more than 300,000 clones, around 9.7% of them appearing once. This clone came up a few times. Its matching antigen is unknown. What was sequenced was central memory CD4+ T cells from blood. This sequence was found in a man aged 25-45 years with type 1 diabetes.

The CDR3 sequence: CSVEAPMISNYGYTF. In DNA, the CDR3 is TGCAGCGTTGAAGCCCCCATGATCTCTAACTATGGCTACACCTTC. The chain is built from TRBV29-1 and TRBJ1-2, with unresolved D. The CDR3 length is 15 residues. V shed 1 base and J shed 0 bases, with 12 bases lying between them. CDR1 and CDR2 (germline): SQVTM, ANQGSEA.